This is a list of T cell receptor beta chains from one sample in a study of sequential checkpoint blockade in melanoma. This table comes from immunoSEQ multiplex PCR, and its TCRdb copy is limited to in-frame clones, with some not included. The sample shows 15,000 to 20,000 clones, 70% of them seen only once. Sequenced material: CD8+ T cells sorted from blood (inferred from file names), taken from a patient given nivolumab and ipilimumab in sequence. The receptors stem from a human donor with melanoma. The CDR3 runs from the conserved cysteine through the conserved F or W. The order of the fields is clone size, V gene, J gene, D gene, CDR3 DNA, CDR3 protein. The D gene is left open where the match is weak. Expanded clones are given a class, and other clones once, few, many or no size at all.

.	TRBV7-4	TRBJ2-7	.	TGTGCCAGCAGCCACGGGACTCCCCGTACCTACGAGCAGTACTTC	CASSHGTPRTYEQYF
.	TRBV11-1	TRBJ1-1	TRBD1	TGTGCCAGCAGCTTAGCGGGACAGGGGGTCTCTGAAGCTTTCTTT	CASSLAGQGVSEAFF
.	TRBV4-3	TRBJ2-1	.	TGCGCCAGCAGCCACACTAGTGCCAGAGAGCAGTTCTTC	CASSHTSAREQFF
few	TRBV19	TRBJ2-7	.	TGTGCCAGTAGTATGATCCGGGGTTCTTTCTACGAGCAGTACTTC	CASSMIRGSFYEQYF
.	TRBV7-3	TRBJ2-3	TRBD1	TGTGCCAGCAGCTACCTCCGGGACAGGCTCACAGATACGCAGTATTTT	CASSYLRDRLTDTQYF
.	TRBV19	TRBJ2-1	TRBD2	TGTGCCAGTAGCTCTTTCGGGACTAGCGGGATCAATGAGCAGTTCTTC	CASSSFGTSGINEQFF
.	TRBV4-3	TRBJ2-6	.	TGCGCCAGCAGCCAAGCCGGTGATAGCTCTGGGGCCAACGTCCTGACTTTC	CASSQAGDSSGANVLTF
once	TRBV5-1	TRBJ2-3	.	TGCGCCAGCAGCTTGGAGACCCGGGGTGATACGCAGTATTTT	CASSLETRGDTQYF
few	TRBV7-9	TRBJ1-6	TRBD1	TGTGCCAGCAGCGTCAGGGGGAATAATTCACCCCTCCACTTT	CASSVRGNNSPLHF
.	TRBV15	TRBJ2-7	TRBD1	TGTGCCACCAGCACATACAGGGGTGGCTACGAGCAGTACTTC	CATSTYRGGYEQYF
.	TRBV6-5	TRBJ2-3	.	TGTGCCAGCTCCCCGGGGGGCATCACAGATACGCAGTATTTT	CASSPGGITDTQYF
few	TRBV27	TRBJ2-7	.	TGTGCCAGCAGGGTAGATAACGAGCAGTACTTC	CASRVDNEQYF
.	TRBV5-1	TRBJ2-1	TRBD1	TGCGCCAGCAGCTTGTGGGACAGCCGATACAATGAGCAGTTCTTC	CASSLWDSRYNEQFF
.	TRBV13	TRBJ2-7	TRBD2	TGTGCCAGCAGCGCACGACTAGCGGCCTACGAGCAGTACTTC	CASSARLAAYEQYF
.	TRBV7-9	TRBJ2-7	.	TGTGCCAGCAGCGGCGGGCAGTCCCCGTACGAGCAGTACTTC	CASSGGQSPYEQYF
.	TRBV4-3	TRBJ2-1	TRBD2	TGCGCCAGCAGCCAAGATGGGGGGACTAGCGGGGTCTTGTTCTTC	CASSQDGGTSGVLFF
.	TRBV27	TRBJ2-2	.	TGTGCCAGCAGTTTTAGTGGCACCGGGGAGCTGTTTTTT	CASSFSGTGELFF
.	TRBV25-1	TRBJ2-5	.	TGTGCCAGCAGTGTGAGGGAAGAGACCCAGTACTTC	CASSVREETQYF
.	TRBV7-6	TRBJ2-1	TRBD2	TGTGCCAGCAGCTTAGTTGGCTGGACTAGCCCTAGAGGATCCCCCAATGAGCAGTTCTTC	CASSLVGWTSPRGSPNEQFF
.	TRBV30	TRBJ1-6	.	TGTGCCTGGAGTGGCCAAACCGGAGTCCTAGATTCCCCCCTCCACTTT	CAWSGQTGVLDSPLHF
.	TRBV11-2	TRBJ1-2	.	TGTGCCAGCAGCCCTGTGTGGGCCTATGGCTACACCTTC	CASSPVWAYGYTF
.	TRBV19	TRBJ1-1	TRBD1	TGTGCCAGTAGTATGAGGACAGGGGGGGACACTGAAGCTTTCTTT	CASSMRTGGDTEAFF
.	TRBV5-1	TRBJ2-5	.	TGCGCCAGCAGACCTACACAGGGTGAGCGGGAGACCCAGTACTTC	CASRPTQGERETQYF
.	TRBV7-2	TRBJ2-3	TRBD2	TGTGCCAGCAGCATTAGCGGGGGGGCGTATACGCAGTATTTT	CASSISGGAYTQYF
.	TRBV14	TRBJ2-1	.	TGTGCCAGCAGCCAAGGAAGCGCCACTGAGCAGTTCTTC	CASSQGSATEQFF
few	TRBV7-9	TRBJ2-7	TRBD2	TGTGCCAGCAGCTTAGCGCGGGAGGTAGACGAGCAGTACTTC	CASSLAREVDEQYF
.	TRBV19	TRBJ2-3	TRBD1	TGTGCCAGTAGTACGAGACAGGGGGCGGGGGGCGATGATACGCAGTATTTT	CASSTRQGAGGDDTQYF
few	TRBV28	TRBJ2-3	TRBD1	TGTGCCAGCATGCCCCCGACAGGGGAAGATACGCAGTATTTT	CASMPPTGEDTQYF
medium-sized	TRBV4-3	TRBJ1-5	TRBD1	TGCGCCAGCAGCCAAGGGACAGGTATCAATCAGCCCCAGCATTTT	CASSQGTGINQPQHF
.	TRBV7-3	TRBJ1-1	TRBD1	TGTGCCAGCAGCCCCGACACAGGGGCCAACACTGAAGCTTTCTTT	CASSPDTGANTEAFF
once	TRBV7-2	TRBJ2-5	.	TGTGCCAGCAGCCCGAGCAGGGGTAGAGGAGAGACCCAGTACTTC	CASSPSRGRGETQYF
.	TRBV19	TRBJ2-7	TRBD1	TGTGCCAGTAGTCCGGGACAGGGGGCGCACAACGAGCAGTACTTC	CASSPGQGAHNEQYF
medium-sized	TRBV6-4	TRBJ2-1	.	TGTGCCAGCAGTGACTCTAGCGGCTCCTACAATGAGCAGTTCTTC	CASSDSSGSYNEQFF
few	TRBV15	TRBJ1-1	.	TGTGCCACCAGCAGAAACAGGGTGGAAGCTTTCTTT	CATSRNRVEAFF
once	TRBV25-1	TRBJ2-7	TRBD1	TGTGCCAGTGCTGGGACAGCGTCCTACGAGCAGTACTTC	CASAGTASYEQYF
.	TRBV9	TRBJ1-2	TRBD1	TGTGCCAGCAGCTCGCGTGACAGGGCCTTCTATGGCTACACCTTC	CASSSRDRAFYGYTF
.	TRBV11-2	TRBJ2-7	.	TGTGCCAGCAGCTTGGGCCATACCTACGAGCAGTACTTC	CASSLGHTYEQYF
.	TRBV25-1	TRBJ2-7	.	TGTGCCAGCAGTGACAGCTTCCAGGGGGAGCAGTACTTC	CASSDSFQGEQYF
.	TRBV5-1	TRBJ2-7	.	TGCGCCAGCAGCCTCGGGACTTCGAGCTCCTACGAGCAGTACTTC	CASSLGTSSSYEQYF
.	TRBV12-5	TRBJ1-5	.	TGTGCTAGTGGTTTGGGGCACTATAGCAATCAGCCCCAGCATTTT	CASGLGHYSNQPQHF
few	TRBV4-1	TRBJ1-5	TRBD1	TGCGCCAGCAGCCAAAGGGACAGGGAGAATCAGCCCCAGCATTTT	CASSQRDRENQPQHF